This TCR beta chain was recovered during a study of cytomegalovirus exposure and HLA in healthy donors. The CDR3 sequence is 15 residues long. Germline V gene data show CDR1 as SEHNR and CDR2 as FQNEAQ (reference sequence). After removal of 5 bases from V and 3 bases from J, the junction contained 8 bases not matched to a gene. Primers: 60 Vbeta forward and 13 Jbeta reverse. The protocol was immunoSEQ multiplex PCR, while the TCRdb copy is restricted to in-frame clones and leaves out a portion. The sample contains 150,000 to 200,000 clones, around 86% of which appear only once. This sequence originates from a woman between 50 and 59 years old in good health and CMV-seropositive. V and J are TRBV7-9 and TRBJ2-3; 7 bases map to TRBD2. The sample comprised PBMCs. CDR3 residues: CASSPLTSPTDTQYF. The CDR3 bases are TGTGCCAGCAGCCCCCTGACTAGCCCGACAGATACGCAGTATTTT.